The T cell receptor (beta chain) described here comes from a study of blood T cell repertoires in COVID-19. The overall study: Donors in the United States, Italy and Spain gave samples during acute or convalescent COVID-19. In each case, the material was cDNA or gDNA derived from T cells, B-cell-depleted T cells, or PBMCs.

Germline V gene lookup returns CDR1 MNHEY and CDR2 SVGEGT. CDR3 length equals 12 residues. Trimming removed 2 bases from V and 7 bases from J, with 6 bases in between. The method was immunoSEQ multiplex PCR; TCRdb's version includes in-frame clones alone and lacks a portion of them. The data contain some 190,000 clones, 84% of them singletons. The sequence derives from a young woman who had been exposed to COVID-19. Sequences were obtained from PBMCs or T cells enriched from blood (not recorded which). The chain uses TRBV6-2 or TRBV6-3 and TRBJ2-1, with D possibly being TRBD1 (6 bases). In DNA form, the CDR3 reads TGTGCCAGCAGTTACACAGGGAATGAGCAGTTCTTC. It is translated as CASSYTGNEQFF.